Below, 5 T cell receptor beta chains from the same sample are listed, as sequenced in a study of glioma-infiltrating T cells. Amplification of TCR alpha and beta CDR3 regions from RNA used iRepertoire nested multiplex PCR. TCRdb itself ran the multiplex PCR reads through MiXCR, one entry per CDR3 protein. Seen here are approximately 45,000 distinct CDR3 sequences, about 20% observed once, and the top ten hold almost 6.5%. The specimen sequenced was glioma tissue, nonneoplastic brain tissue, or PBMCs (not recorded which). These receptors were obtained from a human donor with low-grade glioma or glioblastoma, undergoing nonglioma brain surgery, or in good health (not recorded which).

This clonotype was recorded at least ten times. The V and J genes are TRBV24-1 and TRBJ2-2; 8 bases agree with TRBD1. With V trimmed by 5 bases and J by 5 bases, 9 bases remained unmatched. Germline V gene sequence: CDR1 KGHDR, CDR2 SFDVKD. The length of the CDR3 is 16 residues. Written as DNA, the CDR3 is TGTGCCACCAGTGGGGCCGGACAGGGACAGACCGGGGAGCTGTTTTTT. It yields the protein CATSGAGQGQTGELFF.

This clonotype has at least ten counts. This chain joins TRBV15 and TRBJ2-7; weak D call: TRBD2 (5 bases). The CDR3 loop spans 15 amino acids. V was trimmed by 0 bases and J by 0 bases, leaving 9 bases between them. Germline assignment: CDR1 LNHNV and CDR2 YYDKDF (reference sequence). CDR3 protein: CATSRDRSGSYEQYF. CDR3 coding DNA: TGTGCCACCAGCAGAGATCGAAGCGGCTCCTACGAGCAGTACTTC. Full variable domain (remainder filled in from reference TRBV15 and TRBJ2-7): DAMVIQNPRYQVTQFGKPVTLSCSQTLNHNVMYWYQQKSSQAPKLLFHYYDKDFNNEADTPDNFQSRRPNTSFCFLDIRSPGLGDTAMYLCATSRDRSGSYEQYFGPGTRLTVT.

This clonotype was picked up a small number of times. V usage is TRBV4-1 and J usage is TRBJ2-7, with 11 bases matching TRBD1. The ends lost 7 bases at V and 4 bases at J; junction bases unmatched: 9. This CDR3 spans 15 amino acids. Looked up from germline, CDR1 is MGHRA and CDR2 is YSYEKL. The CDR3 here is CASTPGDRGTYEQYF. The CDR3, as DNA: TGCGCCAGCACCCCGGGGGACAGGGGGACTTACGAGCAGTACTTC.

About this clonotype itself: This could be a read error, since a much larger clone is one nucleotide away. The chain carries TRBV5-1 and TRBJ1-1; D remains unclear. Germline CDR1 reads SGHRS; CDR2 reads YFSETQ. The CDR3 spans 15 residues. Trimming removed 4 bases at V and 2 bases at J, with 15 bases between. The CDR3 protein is CASSPPEQENTEAFF. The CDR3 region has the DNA TGCGCCAGCAGCCCTCCCGAGCAGGAAAACACTGAAGCTTTCTTT.

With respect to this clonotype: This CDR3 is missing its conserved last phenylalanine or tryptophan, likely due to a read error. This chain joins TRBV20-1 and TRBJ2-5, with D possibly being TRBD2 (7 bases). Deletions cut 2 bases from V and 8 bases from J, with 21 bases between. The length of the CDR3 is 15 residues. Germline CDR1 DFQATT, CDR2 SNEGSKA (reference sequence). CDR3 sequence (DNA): TGCAGTGCTAGACGCGGGGGCCAGTCGTTAGAAACCCAGTACCTC. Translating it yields CSARRGGQSLETQYL.